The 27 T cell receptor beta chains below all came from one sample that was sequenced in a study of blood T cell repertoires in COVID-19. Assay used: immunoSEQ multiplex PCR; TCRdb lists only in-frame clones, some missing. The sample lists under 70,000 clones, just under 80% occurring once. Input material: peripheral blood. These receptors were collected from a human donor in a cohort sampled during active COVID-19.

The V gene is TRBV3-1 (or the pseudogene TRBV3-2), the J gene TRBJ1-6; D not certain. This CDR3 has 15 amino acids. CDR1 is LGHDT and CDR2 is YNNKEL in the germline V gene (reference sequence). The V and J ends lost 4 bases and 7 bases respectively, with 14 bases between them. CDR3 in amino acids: CASSPTGLTNSPLHF. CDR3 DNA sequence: TGTGCCAGCAGCCCCACTGGACTGACAAATTCACCCCTCCACTTT.

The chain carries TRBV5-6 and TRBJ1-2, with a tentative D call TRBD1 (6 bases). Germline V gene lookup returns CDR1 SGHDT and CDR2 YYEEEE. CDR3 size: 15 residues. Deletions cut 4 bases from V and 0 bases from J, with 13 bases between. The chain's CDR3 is CASSQRDTTNYGYTF. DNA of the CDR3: TGTGCCAGCAGCCAGCGGGACACCACTAACTATGGCTACACCTTC.

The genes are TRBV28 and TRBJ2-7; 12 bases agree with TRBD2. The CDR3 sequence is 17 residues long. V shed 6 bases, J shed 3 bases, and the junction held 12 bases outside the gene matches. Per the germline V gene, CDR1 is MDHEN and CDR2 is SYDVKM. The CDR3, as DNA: TGTGCCAGCAGCCTTGAACTAGCGGGAGGTCCCCGCTACGAGCAGTACTTC. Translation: CASSLELAGGPRYEQYF.

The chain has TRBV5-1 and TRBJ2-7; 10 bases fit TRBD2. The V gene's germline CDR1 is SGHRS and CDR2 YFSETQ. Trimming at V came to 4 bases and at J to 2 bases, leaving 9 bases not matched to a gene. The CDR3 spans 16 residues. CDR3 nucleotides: TGCGCCAGCAGCCCCCTTACTAGCGGGGAAACCTACGAGCAGTACTTC. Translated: CASSPLTSGETYEQYF.

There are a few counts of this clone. CDR3 sequence reads: CASSPRGGSPLHF. Written as DNA, the CDR3 is TGTGCCAGCAGTCCGAGGGGAGGATCACCCCTCCACTTT. V is TRBV6-5 and J is TRBJ1-6, with D perhaps TRBD1 (5 bases). Looked up from germline, CDR1 is MNHEY and CDR2 is SVGAGI. Trimming took 5 bases from V and 10 from J, leaving 12 bases between them. The CDR3 has 13 amino acids.

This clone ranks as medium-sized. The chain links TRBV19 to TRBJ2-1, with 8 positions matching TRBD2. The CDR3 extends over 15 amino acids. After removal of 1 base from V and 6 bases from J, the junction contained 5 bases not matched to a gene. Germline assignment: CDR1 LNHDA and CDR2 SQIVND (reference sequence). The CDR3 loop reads CASSIAGGPLNEQFF. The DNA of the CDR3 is TGTGCCAGTAGTATAGCGGGAGGGCCCCTCAATGAGCAGTTCTTC.

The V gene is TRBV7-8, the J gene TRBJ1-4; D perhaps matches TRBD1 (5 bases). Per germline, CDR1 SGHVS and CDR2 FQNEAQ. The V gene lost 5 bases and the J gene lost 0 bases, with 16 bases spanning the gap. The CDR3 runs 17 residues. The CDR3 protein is CASSKGQILPTNEKLFF. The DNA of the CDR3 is TGTGCCAGCAGCAAGGGGCAGATTTTGCCAACTAATGAAAAACTGTTTTTT.

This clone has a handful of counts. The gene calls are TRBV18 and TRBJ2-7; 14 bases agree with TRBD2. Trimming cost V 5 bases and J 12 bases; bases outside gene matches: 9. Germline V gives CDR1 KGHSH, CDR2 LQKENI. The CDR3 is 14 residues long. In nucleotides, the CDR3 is TGTGCCAGCTCAAGACTAGCGGGAGGGCCCTACCCGTACTTC. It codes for CASSRLAGGPYPYF.

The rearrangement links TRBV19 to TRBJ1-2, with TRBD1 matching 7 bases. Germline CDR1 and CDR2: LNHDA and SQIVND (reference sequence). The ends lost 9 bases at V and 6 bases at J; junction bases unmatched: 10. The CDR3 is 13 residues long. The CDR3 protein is CASRLGGGNGYTF. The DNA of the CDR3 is TGTGCCAGCCGGTTAGGGGGCGGAAATGGCTACACCTTC.

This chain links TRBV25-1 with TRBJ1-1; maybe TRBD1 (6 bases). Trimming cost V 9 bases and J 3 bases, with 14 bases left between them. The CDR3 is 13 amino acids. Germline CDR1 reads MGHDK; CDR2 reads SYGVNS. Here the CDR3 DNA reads TGTGCCAGTATGAGGGGGAGCGACACTGAAGCTTTCTTT. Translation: CASMRGSDTEAFF.

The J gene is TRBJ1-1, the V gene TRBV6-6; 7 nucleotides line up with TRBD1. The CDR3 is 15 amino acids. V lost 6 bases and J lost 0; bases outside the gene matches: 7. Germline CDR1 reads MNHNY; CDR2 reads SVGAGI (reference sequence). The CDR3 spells CASRRRTGLNTEAFF. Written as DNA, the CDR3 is TGTGCCAGCAGAAGAAGGACAGGCTTGAACACTGAAGCTTTCTTT.

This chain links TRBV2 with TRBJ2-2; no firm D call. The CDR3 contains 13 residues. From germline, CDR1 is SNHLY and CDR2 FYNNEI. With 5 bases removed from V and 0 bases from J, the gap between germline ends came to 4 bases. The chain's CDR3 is CASSYTNTGELFF. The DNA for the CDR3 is TGTGCCAGCAGTTATACGAACACCGGGGAGCTGTTTTTT.

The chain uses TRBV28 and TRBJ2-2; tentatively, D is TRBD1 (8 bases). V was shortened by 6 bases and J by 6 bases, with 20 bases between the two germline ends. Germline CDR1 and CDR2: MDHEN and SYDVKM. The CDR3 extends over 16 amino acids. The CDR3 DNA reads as TGTGCCAGCAGCCCCAGACAGGGGAGGGTTCCCGGGGAGCTGTTTTTT. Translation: CASSPRQGRVPGELFF.

The CDR3 DNA is TGTGCCAGCAGTGAGAGGGCTAGCACTGAAGCTTTCTTT. Protein product: CASSERASTEAFF. This chain connects TRBV2 to TRBJ1-1, with unresolved D. Per germline, CDR1 SNHLY and CDR2 FYNNEI. CDR3 length equals 13 residues. Trimming removed 3 bases from V and 4 bases from J, with 9 bases in between.

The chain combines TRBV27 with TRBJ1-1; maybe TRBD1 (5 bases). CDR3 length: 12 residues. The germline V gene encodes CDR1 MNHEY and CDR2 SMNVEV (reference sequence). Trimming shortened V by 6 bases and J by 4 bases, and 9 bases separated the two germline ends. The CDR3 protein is CASSFQGTEAFF. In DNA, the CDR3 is TGTGCCAGCAGCTTCCAGGGCACTGAAGCTTTCTTT.

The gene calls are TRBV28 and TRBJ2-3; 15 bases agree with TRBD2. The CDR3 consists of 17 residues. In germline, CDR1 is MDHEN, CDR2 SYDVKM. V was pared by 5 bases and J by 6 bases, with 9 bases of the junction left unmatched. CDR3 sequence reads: CASSPGLAGGRGDTQYF. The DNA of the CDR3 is TGTGCCAGCAGTCCCGGACTAGCGGGAGGGCGTGGTGATACGCAGTATTTT.

The CDR3 loop is CASSQQVGNQPQHF. In DNA form, the CDR3 reads TGTGCCAGTAGCCAGCAGGTTGGCAATCAGCCCCAGCATTTT. The V and J genes are TRBV19 and TRBJ1-5; D is undetermined. This CDR3 is built from 14 residues. CDR1 is LNHDA, CDR2 SQIVND, per germline (reference sequence). Trimming shortened V by 6 bases and J by 2 bases, and 11 bases separated the two germline ends.

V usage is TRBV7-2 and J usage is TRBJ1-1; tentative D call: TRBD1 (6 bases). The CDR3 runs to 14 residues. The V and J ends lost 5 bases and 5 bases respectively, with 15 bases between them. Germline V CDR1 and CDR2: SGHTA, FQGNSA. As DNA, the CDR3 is TGTGCCAGCAGCCCGGGGGGGCCGCTAACTGAAGCTTTCTTT. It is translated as CASSPGGPLTEAFF.

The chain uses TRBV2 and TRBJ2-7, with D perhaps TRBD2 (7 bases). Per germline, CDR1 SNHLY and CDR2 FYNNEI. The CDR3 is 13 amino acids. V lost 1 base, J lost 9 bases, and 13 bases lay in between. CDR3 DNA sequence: TGTGCCAGCAGTGAAGTCGGGGGGCCGGCGCAGTACTTC. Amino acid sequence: CASSEVGGPAQYF.

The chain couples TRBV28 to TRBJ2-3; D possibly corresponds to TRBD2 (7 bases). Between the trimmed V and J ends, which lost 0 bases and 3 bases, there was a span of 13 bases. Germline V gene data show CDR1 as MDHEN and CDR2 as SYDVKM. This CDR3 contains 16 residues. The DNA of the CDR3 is TGTGCCAGCAGTTTATGGGGGGGCGGGAGAACAGATACGCAGTATTTT. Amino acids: CASSLWGGGRTDTQYF. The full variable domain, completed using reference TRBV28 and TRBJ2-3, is DVKVTQSSRYLVKRTGEKVFLECVQDMDHENMFWYRQDPGLGLRLIYFSYDVKMKEKGDIPEGYSVSREKKERFSLILESASTNQTSMYLCASSLWGGGRTDTQYFGPGTRLTVL.

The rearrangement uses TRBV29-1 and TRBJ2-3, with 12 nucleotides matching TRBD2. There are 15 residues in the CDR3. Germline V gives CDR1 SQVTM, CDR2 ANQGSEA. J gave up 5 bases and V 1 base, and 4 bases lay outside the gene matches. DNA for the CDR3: TGCAGCGTTGAAGGCCTAGCGGGAGGGAAAGATACGCAGTATTTT. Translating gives CSVEGLAGGKDTQYF.

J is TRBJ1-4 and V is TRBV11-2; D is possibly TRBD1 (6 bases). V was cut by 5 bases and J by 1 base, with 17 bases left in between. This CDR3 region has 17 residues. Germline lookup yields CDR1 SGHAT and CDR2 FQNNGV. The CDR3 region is CASSARGSLITNEKLFF. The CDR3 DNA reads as TGTGCCAGCAGCGCCAGGGGATCTTTGATAACTAATGAAAAACTGTTTTTT.

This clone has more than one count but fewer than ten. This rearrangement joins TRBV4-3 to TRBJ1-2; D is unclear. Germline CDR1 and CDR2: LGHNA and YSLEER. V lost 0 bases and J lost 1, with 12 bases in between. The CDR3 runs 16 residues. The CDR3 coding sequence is TGCGCCAGCAGCCAAGAGAGACCTAGCTTTAACTATGGCTACACCTTC. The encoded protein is CASSQERPSFNYGYTF.

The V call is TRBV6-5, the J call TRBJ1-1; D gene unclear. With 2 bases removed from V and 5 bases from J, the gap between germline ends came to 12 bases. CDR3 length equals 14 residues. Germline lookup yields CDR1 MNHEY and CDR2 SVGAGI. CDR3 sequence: CASSYGRSRTEAFF. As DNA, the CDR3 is TGTGCCAGCAGTTACGGCAGGTCCCGGACTGAAGCTTTCTTT.

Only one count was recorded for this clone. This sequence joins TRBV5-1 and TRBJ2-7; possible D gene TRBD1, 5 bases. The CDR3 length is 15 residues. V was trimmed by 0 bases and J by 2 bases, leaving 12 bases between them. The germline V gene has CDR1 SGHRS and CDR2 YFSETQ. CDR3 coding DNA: TGCGCCAGCAGCTTGGACGGCTTAGGGGCCTACGAGCAGTACTTC. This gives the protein CASSLDGLGAYEQYF.

CDR3 in amino acids: CASSYSMGQGSTGELFF. DNA of the CDR3: TGTGCCAGCAGTTACTCCATGGGACAGGGAAGCACCGGGGAGCTGTTTTTT. The chain is built from TRBV6-2 or TRBV6-3 and TRBJ2-2; TRBD1 matches 9 bases. Germline values: CDR1 MNHEY, CDR2 SVGEGT. The V segment lost 0 bases and the J segment 4 bases; nucleotides outside the gene matches: 6. CDR3 length: 17 residues.

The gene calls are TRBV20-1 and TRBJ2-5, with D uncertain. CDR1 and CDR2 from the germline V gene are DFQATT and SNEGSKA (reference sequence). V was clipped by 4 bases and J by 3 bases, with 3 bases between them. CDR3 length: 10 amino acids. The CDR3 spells CSAIKETQYF. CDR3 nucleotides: TGCAGTGCTATAAAAGAGACCCAGTACTTC.